This T cell receptor beta chain was sequenced for a study of blood T cell repertoires in COVID-19. The V gene's germline CDR1 is LGHNA and CDR2 YSLEER. With 4 bases clipped from V and 3 bases from J, the junction kept 5 bases outside the gene matches. The CDR3 is made up of 15 amino acids. Produced via immunoSEQ multiplex PCR; TCRdb's table is partial and in-frame only. The sample lists about 270,000 clones, around nine tenths occurring once. Those who participated ranged in age from 18 to 89 years and resided in approximately 26 US areas. Participants reported their clinical history, and cohort assignment relied on those reports.

Material: PBMCs or T cells enriched from blood (not recorded which). This clonotype was sampled from a woman aged 18-29 years who had recovered from COVID-19. The chain links TRBV4-3 to TRBJ1-5; 8 bases align to TRBD1. The CDR3 is CASSPRTGLNQPQHF. The CDR3 DNA is TGCGCCAGCAGCCCCAGGACAGGGCTCAATCAGCCCCAGCATTTT.